This T cell receptor beta chain was observed in a study of T cell responses to AZD1222 COVID-19 vaccine. Profiling relied on immunoSEQ multiplex PCR, and the TCRdb table lists in-frame clones only, not all of them. The sample comprises about 130,000 clones, 93% of which are singletons, and about 0.91% rests with the top ten. Germline CDR1 WNHNN, CDR2 SYGVQD (reference sequence). With termini counted, the CDR3 has 14 amino acids. A note on this clone: The DNA is left out, because the CDR3 cannot be placed on it with certainty; the CDR3 is given as TCRdb lists it.

The source was peripheral blood, collected on day 0 of AZD1222 vaccination. This chain joins TRBV10-1 and TRBJ1-4. This sequence was found in an adult in good health. CDR3 in amino acids: CASSTSSRGRKLFF.